The rows below give T cell receptor beta chains drawn from one sample of a study of T cell repertoires in cytomegalovirus infection. TCRdb re-analysed the reads in MiXCR, keeping a single row per CDR3 protein. Among about 450,000 distinct CDR3 sequences listed, 31% were seen once. The specimen sequenced was PBMCs. These receptors came from a human donor in good health (CMV status not recorded). Some clones in this sample may be carry-over from other donors' samples. Each CDR3 is given with its conserved first and last residue. The D gene is left open where the match is weak. The size of a clone is reported for some rows only, either as once, few or many, or as a class for expanded clones.

TRBJ1-4	-	few	TRBV19	CASSIPLAGVREKLFF	TGTGCCAGTAGTATCCCCCTGGCAGGTGTACGTGAAAAACTGTTTTTT
TRBJ1-6	-	few	TRBV7-2	CASSLAEARSYNSPLHF	TGTGCCAGCAGCTTAGCCGAGGCCCGCTCCTATAATTCACCCCTCCACTTT
TRBJ2-6	-	many	TRBV7-2	CASSIRGLGSGANVLTF	TGTGCCAGCAGCATCAGGGGATTAGGCTCTGGGGCCAACGTCCTGACTTTC
TRBJ2-5	TRBD1	-	TRBV6-2/TRBV6-3	CASSLPGGPSETQYF	TGTGCCAGCAGTCTTCCAGGGGGCCCAAGTGAGACCCAGTACTTC
TRBJ1-2	-	-	TRBV12-3/TRBV12-4	CASSLGAPGYTF	TGTGCCAGCTCATTAGGGGCTCCTGGCTACACCTTC
TRBJ2-7	TRBD2	-	TRBV4-3	CASSLTSGGTSSYEQYF	TGCGCCAGCAGCCTAACTAGCGGGGGGACCAGCTCCTACGAGCAGTACTTC
TRBJ2-3	-	many	TRBV12-3/TRBV12-4	CASSLTSLRTDTQYF	TGTGCCAGCAGTTTGACAAGCCTCCGCACAGATACGCAGTATTTT
TRBJ1-4	-	many	TRBV7-7	CASSLSVGANEKLFF	TGTGCCAGCAGCTTGTCGGTCGGAGCAAATGAAAAACTGTTTTTT
TRBJ2-1	-	-	TRBV2	CASSVKFGTYNEQFF	TGTGCCAGCAGTGTTAAATTTGGCACCTACAATGAGCAGTTCTTC
TRBJ1-1	TRBD1	few	TRBV14	CASSSIAWGGQGNTEAFF	TGTGCCAGCAGCTCAATCGCCTGGGGCGGACAGGGAAACACTGAAGCTTTCTTT
TRBJ2-2	TRBD2	few	TRBV6-5	CASSYYGTSGGANTGELFF	TGTGCCAGCAGTTACTACGGGACTAGCGGGGGGGCAAACACCGGGGAGCTGTTTTTT
TRBJ1-5	-	-	TRBV28	CASSLGRGLYSNQPQHF	TGTGCCAGCAGCCTCGGAAGGGGACTGTATAGCAATCAGCCCCAGCATTTT
TRBJ1-4	TRBD1	-	TRBV18	CASSLNRGLNEKLFF	TGTGCCAGCTCACTTAACAGGGGCCTAAATGAAAAACTGTTTTTT
TRBJ2-1	TRBD2	few	TRBV12-3/TRBV12-4	CASSKTSEKNYNEQFF	TGTGCCAGCAGCAAGACTAGCGAGAAAAACTACAATGAGCAGTTCTTC
TRBJ1-1	TRBD1	-	TRBV11-2	CASSPTFRGGENTEAFF	TGTGCCAGCAGCCCGACGTTCAGGGGGGGGGAAAACACTGAAGCTTTCTTT
TRBJ2-2	TRBD2	-	TRBV11-3	CASSLRPGRGINTGALFF	TGTGCCAGCAGCCTCCGACCAGGGCGGGGGATCAACACCGGGGCGCTGTTTTTT
TRBJ2-7	-	few	TRBV27	CASSLSVGYEQYF	TGTGCCAGCAGTTTATCAGTAGGGTACGAGCAGTACTTC
TRBJ1-5	-	few	TRBV7-9	CASSPPGSGNQPQHF	TGTGCCAGCAGCCCCCCAGGGAGTGGCAATCAGCCCCAGCATTTT
TRBJ1-2	TRBD1	-	TRBV15	CATSRSWGQGAAGYTF	TGTGCCACCAGCAGATCGTGGGGACAGGGGGCGGCTGGCTACACCTTC
TRBJ2-1	TRBD1	-	TRBV18	CASSPPGQGIHEQFF	TGTGCCAGCTCACCACCGGGACAGGGGATTCATGAGCAGTTCTTC
TRBJ1-5	-	many	TRBV6-1	CASKVGSNQPQHF	TGTGCCAGTAAGGTTGGGAGCAATCAGCCCCAGCATTTT